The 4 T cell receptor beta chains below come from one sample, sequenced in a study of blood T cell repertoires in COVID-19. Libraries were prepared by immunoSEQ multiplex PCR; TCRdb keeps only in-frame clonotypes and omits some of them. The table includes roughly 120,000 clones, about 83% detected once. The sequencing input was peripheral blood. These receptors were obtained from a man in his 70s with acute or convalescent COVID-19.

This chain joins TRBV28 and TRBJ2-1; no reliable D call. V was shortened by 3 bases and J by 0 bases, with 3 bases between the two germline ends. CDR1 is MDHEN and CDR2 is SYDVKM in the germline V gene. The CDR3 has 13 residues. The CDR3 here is CASSFRSYNEQFF. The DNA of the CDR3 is TGTGCCAGCAGTTTCCGCTCCTACAATGAGCAGTTCTTC.

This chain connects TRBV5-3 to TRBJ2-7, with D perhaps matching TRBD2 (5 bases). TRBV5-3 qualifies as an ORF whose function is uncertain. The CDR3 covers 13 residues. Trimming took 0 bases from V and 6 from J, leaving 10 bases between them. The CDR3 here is CARSLAQTTEQYF. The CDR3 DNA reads TGTGCCAGAAGCTTGGCCCAGACTACCGAGCAGTACTTC.

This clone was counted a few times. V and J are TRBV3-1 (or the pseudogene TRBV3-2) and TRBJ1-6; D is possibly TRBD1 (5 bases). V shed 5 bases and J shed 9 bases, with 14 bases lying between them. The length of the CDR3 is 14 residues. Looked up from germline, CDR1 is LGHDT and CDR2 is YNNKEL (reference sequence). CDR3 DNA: TGTGCCAGCAGCGGTGGTAGGGGAAGTTCACCCCTCCACTTT. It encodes CASSGGRGSSPLHF.

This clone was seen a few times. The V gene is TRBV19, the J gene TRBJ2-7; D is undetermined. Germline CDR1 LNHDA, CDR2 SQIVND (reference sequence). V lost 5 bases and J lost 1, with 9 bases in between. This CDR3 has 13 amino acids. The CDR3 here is CASSAVTSYEQYF. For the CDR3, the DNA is TGTGCCAGTAGTGCCGTCACTTCCTACGAGCAGTACTTC. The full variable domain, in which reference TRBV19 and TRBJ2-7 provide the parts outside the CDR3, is DGGITQSPKYLFRKEGQNVTLSCEQNLNHDAMYWYRQDPGQGLRLIYYSQIVNDFQKGDIAEGYSVSREKKESFPLTVTSAQKNPTAFYLCASSAVTSYEQYFGPGTRLTVT.